The present TCR beta chain was sequenced within a study of T cells after yellow fever vaccination. This clonotype was recorded many times. Its antigen is as yet unknown. MiXCR was run by TCRdb on the 5' RACE reads, yielding one entry per CDR3 protein. Of 110,000 or so distinct CDR3 sequences in the sample, 7.2% were seen once. General study results and limits: A small share of clonotypes appeared in both CD4 and CD8 compartments.

CDR1 and CDR2 (germline): SGHTA, FQGNSA. This CDR3 has 14 amino acids. V was clipped by 1 base and J by 3 bases, with 8 bases between them. The material sequenced was CD4+ T cells sorted from PBMCs, taken roughly 46 days after the first yellow fever vaccination. The genes are TRBV7-2 and TRBJ2-3; D uncertain. This clonotype was obtained from a man between 18 and 35 years old who received the YFV17D yellow fever vaccine. CDR3 DNA: TGTGCCAGCAGCTTAGTTTTGGGAACAGATACGCAGTATTTT. Protein sequence: CASSLVLGTDTQYF.